This T cell receptor beta chain was sequenced in a study of response to subunit inactivated influenza vaccine. In its sample, this clonotype was seen a few times. Trimming took 0 bases from V and 5 from J, leaving 10 bases between them. The CDR3 sequence is 13 residues long. Germline values: CDR1 SQVTM, CDR2 ANQGSEA. TCRdb fed the RT-PCR reads into MiXCR, producing one record per CDR3 protein. The table records about 540,000 distinct CDR3 sequences, approximately 20% of them present only once. These data were likewise used in another study, on T cells expressing NK-cell markers. That work states: The cDNA for TCR beta came from 5'RACE template switching with UMIs.

The gene calls are TRBV29-1 and TRBJ1-1; D is possibly TRBD1 (5 bases). The source was CD4+ T cells sorted from PBMCs, collected 12 days after vaccination. The clonotype originates from a man between 45 and 60 years old who received an inactivated influenza vaccine. CDR3 residues: CSVEEAGGTEAFF. The DNA for the CDR3 is TGCAGCGTTGAAGAAGCTGGGGGAACTGAAGCTTTCTTT.